The clone carrying this T cell receptor beta chain has only one observation. These data originate in a study of blood T cell repertoires in COVID-19. CDR3 length equals 13 residues. Germline CDR1 is SGHRS and CDR2 is YFSETQ. The V end was cut by 4 bases, the J end by 6 bases, with 14 bases between. As handled by the study authors: From reference gene primer amplification, estimates of nucleated cell counts were derived. Clones were sequenced by immunoSEQ multiplex PCR, and TCRdb holds only the in-frame ones, with some missing. V, J and clone size were drawn from that table, and D and trimming were deduced from the DNA. The sample lists about 80,000 clones, around 80% occurring once.

The receptor's source is a human donor in a cohort sampled during active COVID-19. The chain carries TRBV5-1 and TRBJ2-7, with D unclear. The specimen sequenced was peripheral blood. The CDR3 region is CASSPVAPPEQYF. The DNA for the CDR3 is TGCGCCAGCAGCCCTGTGGCCCCCCCCGAGCAGTACTTC.